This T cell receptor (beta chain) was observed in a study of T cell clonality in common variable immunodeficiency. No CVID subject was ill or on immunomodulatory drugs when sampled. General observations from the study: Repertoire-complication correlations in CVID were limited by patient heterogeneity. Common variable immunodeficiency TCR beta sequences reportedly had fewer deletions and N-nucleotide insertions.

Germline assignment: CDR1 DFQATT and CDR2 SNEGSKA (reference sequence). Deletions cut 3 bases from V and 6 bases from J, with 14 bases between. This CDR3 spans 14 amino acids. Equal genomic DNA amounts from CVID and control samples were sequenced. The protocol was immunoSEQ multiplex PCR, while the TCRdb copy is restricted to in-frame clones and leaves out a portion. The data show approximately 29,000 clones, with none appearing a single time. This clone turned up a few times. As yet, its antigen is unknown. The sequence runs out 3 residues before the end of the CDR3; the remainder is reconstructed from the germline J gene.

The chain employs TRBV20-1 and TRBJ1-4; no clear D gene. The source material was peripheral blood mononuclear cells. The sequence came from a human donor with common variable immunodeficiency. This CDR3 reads CSASRSVGDEKLFF. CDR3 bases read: TGCAGTGCTAGCCGGAGTGTGGGCGATGAAAAA.